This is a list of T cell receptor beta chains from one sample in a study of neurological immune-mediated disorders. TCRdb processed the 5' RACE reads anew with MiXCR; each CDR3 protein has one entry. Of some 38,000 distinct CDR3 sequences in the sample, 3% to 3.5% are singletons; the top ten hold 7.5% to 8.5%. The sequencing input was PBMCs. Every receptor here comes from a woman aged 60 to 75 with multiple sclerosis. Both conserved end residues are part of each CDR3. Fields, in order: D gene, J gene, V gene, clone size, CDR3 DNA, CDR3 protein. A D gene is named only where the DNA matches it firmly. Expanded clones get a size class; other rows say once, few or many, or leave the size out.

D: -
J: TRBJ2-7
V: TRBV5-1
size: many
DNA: TGCGCCAGCACCCGGGACCGAAACTACGAGCAGTACTTC
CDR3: CASTRDRNYEQYF

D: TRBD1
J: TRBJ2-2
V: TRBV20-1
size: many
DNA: TGCAGTGCTACTCCGGGACAGGGGGTCGCCGGGGAGCTGTTTTTT
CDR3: CSATPGQGVAGELFF

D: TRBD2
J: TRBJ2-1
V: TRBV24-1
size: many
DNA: TGTGCCACCAGTGATCCCGGGACTAGGTCCCCCCATGAGCAGTTCTTC
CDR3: CATSDPGTRSPHEQFF

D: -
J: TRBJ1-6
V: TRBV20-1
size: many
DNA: TGCAGTGCTAGAACGACAGGAATTAATTCACCCCTCCACTTT
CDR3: CSARTTGINSPLHF

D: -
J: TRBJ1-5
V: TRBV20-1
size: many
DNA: TGCAGTGCTAGAGGGGCCGGCAATCAGCCCCAGCATTTT
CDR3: CSARGAGNQPQHF

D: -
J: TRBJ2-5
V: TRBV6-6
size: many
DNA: TGTGCCAGCGGCCGGCAGCAAGAGACCCAGTACTTC
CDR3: CASGRQQETQYF

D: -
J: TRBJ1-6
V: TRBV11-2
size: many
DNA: TGTGCCAGCAGTAGCCCGGCCAGGGGTCCCAATTCACCCCTCCACTTT
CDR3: CASSSPARGPNSPLHF

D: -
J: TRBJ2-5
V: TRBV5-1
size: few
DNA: TGCGCCAGCAGCTTGAGACCGACGGGAGAGACCCAGTACTTC
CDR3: CASSLRPTGETQYF

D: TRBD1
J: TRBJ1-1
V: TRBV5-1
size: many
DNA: TGCGCCAGCAGCCCGGGACAGGGGTTCGGGTCGGGCACTGAAGCTTTCTTT
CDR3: CASSPGQGFGSGTEAFF

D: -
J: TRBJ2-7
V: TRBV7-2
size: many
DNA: TGTGCCAGCAGCCTCAATGTTGGCGAGCAGTACTTC
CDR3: CASSLNVGEQYF

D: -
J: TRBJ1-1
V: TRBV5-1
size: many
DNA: TGCGCCAGCAGCTTAGCGGGCCTCACTGAAGCTTTCTTT
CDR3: CASSLAGLTEAFF

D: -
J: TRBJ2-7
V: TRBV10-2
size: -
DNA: TGCGCCAGCAGTGGTCCCAGGGCTGGCGGCGAGCAGTACTTC
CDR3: CASSGPRAGGEQYF

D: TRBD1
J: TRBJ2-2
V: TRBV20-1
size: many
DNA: TGCAGTGCTTACAGGGGAGGGGAGCTGTTTTTT
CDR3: CSAYRGGELFF

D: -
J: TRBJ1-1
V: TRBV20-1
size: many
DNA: TGCAGTGCTAGTCCGGAGAACACTGAAGCTTTCTTT
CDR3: CSASPENTEAFF

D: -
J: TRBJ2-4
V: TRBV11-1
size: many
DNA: TGTGCCAGCAGCTTAGATGACCCTACAGGGACCAAAAACATTCAGTACTTC
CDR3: CASSLDDPTGTKNIQYF

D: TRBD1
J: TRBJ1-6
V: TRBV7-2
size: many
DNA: TGTGCCAGCAGTTCGCCCCTGACAGGGTTGAATTCACCCCTCCACTTT
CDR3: CASSSPLTGLNSPLHF

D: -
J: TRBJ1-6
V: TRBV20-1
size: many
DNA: TGCAGTGCTAGTGGCGGTGATAGAGGCTCACCCCTCCACTTT
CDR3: CSASGGDRGSPLHF

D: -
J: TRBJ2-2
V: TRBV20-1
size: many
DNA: TGCAGTGTCTCCCGGACAGCCACGAACACCGGGGAGCTGTTTTTT
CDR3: CSVSRTATNTGELFF

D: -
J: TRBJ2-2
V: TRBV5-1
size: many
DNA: TGCGCCAGCAGCTTATCAGGGACGGCCGGGGAGCTGTTTTTT
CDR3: CASSLSGTAGELFF

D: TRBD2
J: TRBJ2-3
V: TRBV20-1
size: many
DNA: TGCAGTGCTAAGCGGGGGGGCACAGATACGCAGTATTTT
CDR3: CSAKRGGTDTQYF